This T cell receptor (beta chain) appears in the sequencing data of a study of shared clonotypes between healthy human individuals (dated by TCRdb to about 2020). For the wider study: A couple of women and three men aged 18 to 49 years were included in the cohort. To increase sequencing depth and limit assay-specific biases, TCR repertoire library preparation and sequencing were carried out by different laboratories using diverse techniques. Leukapheresis yielded between about 0.94 and 10 billion PBMCs per donor. To estimate repertoire size and how much clonotypes are shared between individuals, the study performed deep sequencing of blood TCR repertoires from a few healthy adults. For each donor, CD4 naive and CD4 memory were each run on three plates, CD8 naive on two plates, and CD8 memory on one plate.

Using the deep immunoSEQ assay, multiplex PCR amplified TCR CDR3 regions from genomic DNA. Extracted genomic DNA from each cell subset was spread evenly across all wells of several immunoSEQ 96-well plates, with each plate serving as a replicate. For sorted subsets, about 210 ng of genomic DNA, equivalent to around 31,000 T cell genomes, went into each replicate PCR. Purified libraries were measured with a Qubit 3.0 fluorometer, size-checked on a Bioanalyzer 2100, and measured again with the KAPA Library Quantification kit. Every immunoSEQ 96-well plate was sequenced on a dedicated single-read 150-cycle Illumina NextSeq 550 flow cell. Per the authors' processing: Because only junctional sequences without quality scores were contained in the immunoSEQ output, filtering matching that applied to full-length reads could not be performed. To assign V/J genes and CDR3, sequences were annotated against IMGT germline references using PyIR, a Python wrapper for IgBLAST v1.9. Reads were filtered out if the reads had weak V/J assignments (E-value above 1e-6), no CDR3, stop codons, out-of-frame junctions, or ambiguous translated residues. V3J clonotypes were defined by identical inferred V gene, J gene, and CDR3 amino acid sequence. To compute the percentage overlap between repertoires, the number of shared unique clonotypes was divided by the size of the smaller repertoire. RTK rarefaction, the Chao1 estimator, and Recon v2.1 estimates of unobserved clonotypes were used to assess repertoire richness. Generation probabilities were computed with OLGA for all TCRbeta clonotypes obtained by the gDNA method from a handful of donors. The table was pulled from immuneACCESS by TCRdb, which kept in-frame rearrangements only. Such tables lose some clones; where checked, under half of the loss comes from unresolved V genes, and the rest has no known cause. From that table come the V and J calls and clone size; the DNA was used to work out D and trimming. In all, the sample holds approximately 2,000,000 clones, and 93% of those were seen once. The ten largest clones represent about 1.7% of the sample.

Results the study describes overall, beyond this receptor: Sharing across a handful of donors was observed for around 5% of naive CD4, 3% to 3.5% of naive CD8, 2% to 2.5% of memory CD4, and roughly 0.4% of memory CD8 clonotypes. Compared with non-shared clonotypes, the clonotypes found in all four sorted-subset donors had higher generation probabilities. Pairwise subsampling led to the expectation that sequencing depth would affect the degree of clonotype sharing among donors. Sampling was restricted to blood, and TCR repertoires in tissue are likely to differ from TCR repertoires in blood. Incomplete sequencing was indicated by rarefaction of sorted-subset datasets, despite the large sequencing depth. Naive subsets generally had larger estimated clonotype richness than memory subsets did. The genetic and exposure-history diversity represented was limited by the small number of donors.

On this clone: Its specific antigen is unknown. No qualities accompany the bases; no much larger clone lies one base away.

CD8 naive samples were CD45RO-negative cells positively selected for CCR7, giving a CD45RA+CCR7+ population that excluded TemRA cells. The donors were healthy, HIV-negative adults who had no recently reported acute infections or vaccinations. Every donor was a Caucasian adult living in Nashville, Tennessee, USA. Blood was collected by leukapheresis, and PBMCs were isolated by Ficoll-Histopaque density gradient centrifugation and then cryopreserved in liquid nitrogen vapor phase. Analytical flow cytometry was used to check the purity and quantity of each magnetically sorted T cell population. Genomic DNA was isolated from each sorted fraction and quantified by UV absorbance on a Nanodrop 2000c. CDR1 MNHEY and CDR2 SVGAGI were looked up in the germline V gene. The CDR3 sequence holds 12 residues, the cysteine and phenylalanine included. The entry retains the CDR3 DNA only, 36 bases that are in frame from base 1. V drops 6 bases and J drops 4 bases, leaving 8 bases in between.

The chain is assembled from TRBV6-5 and TRBJ2-3; the D gene is unclear. This sequence was found in a young man in good health. Some clones in this sample may be carry-over from other donors' samples. What was sequenced was naive CD8+ T cells from PBMCs. Sample cell subset or site, as interpreted from the label and publication: CD45RA+CCR7+. The sequenced DNA: TGTGCCAGCAGCCCCTCCCCAGATACGCAGTATTTT. This gives the protein CASSPSPDTQYF.